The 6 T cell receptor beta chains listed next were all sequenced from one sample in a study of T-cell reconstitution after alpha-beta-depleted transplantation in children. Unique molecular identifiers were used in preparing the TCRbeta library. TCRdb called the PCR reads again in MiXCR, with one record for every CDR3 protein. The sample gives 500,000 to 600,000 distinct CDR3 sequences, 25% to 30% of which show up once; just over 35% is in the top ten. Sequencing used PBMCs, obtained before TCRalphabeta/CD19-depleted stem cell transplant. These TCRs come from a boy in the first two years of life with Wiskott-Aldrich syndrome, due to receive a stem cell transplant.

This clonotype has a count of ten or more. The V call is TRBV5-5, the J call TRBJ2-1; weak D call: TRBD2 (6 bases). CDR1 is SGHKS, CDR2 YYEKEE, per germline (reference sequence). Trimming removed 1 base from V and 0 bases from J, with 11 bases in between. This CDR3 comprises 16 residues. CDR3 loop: CASSLSGGSSYNEQFF. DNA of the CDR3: TGTGCCAGCAGCTTGTCTGGGGGGAGCTCCTACAATGAGCAGTTCTTC. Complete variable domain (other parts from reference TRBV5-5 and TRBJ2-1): DAGVTQSPTHLIKTRGQQVTLRCSPISGHKSVSWYQQVLGQGPQFIFQYYEKEERGRGNFPDRFSARQFPNYSSELNVNALLLGDSALYLCASSLSGGSSYNEQFFGPGTRLTVL.

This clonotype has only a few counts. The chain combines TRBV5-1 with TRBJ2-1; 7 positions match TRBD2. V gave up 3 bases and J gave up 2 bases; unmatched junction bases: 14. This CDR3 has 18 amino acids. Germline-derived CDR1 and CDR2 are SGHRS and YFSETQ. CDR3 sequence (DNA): TGCGCCAGCAGCTCGGGGCCGACTAGCATAGACCCCTACAATGAGCAGTTCTTC. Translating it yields CASSSGPTSIDPYNEQFF.

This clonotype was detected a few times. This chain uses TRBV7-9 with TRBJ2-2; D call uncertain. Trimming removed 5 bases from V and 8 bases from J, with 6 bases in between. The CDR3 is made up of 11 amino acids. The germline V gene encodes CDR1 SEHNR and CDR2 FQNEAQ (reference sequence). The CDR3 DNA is TGTGCCAGCAGCCCCCGAGGGGAGCTGTTTTTT. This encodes CASSPRGELFF. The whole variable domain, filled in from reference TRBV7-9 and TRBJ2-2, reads DTGVSQNPRHKITKRGQNVTFRCDPISEHNRLYWYRQTLGQGPEFLTYFQNEAQLEKSRLLSDRFSAERPKGSFSTLEIQRTEQGDSAMYLCASSPRGELFFGEGSRLTVL.

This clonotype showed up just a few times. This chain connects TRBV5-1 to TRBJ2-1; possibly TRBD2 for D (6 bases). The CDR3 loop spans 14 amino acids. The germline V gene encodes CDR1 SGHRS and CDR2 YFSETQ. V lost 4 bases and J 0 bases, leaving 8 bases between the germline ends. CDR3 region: CASSPGASYNEQFF. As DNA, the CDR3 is TGCGCCAGCAGCCCGGGAGCCTCCTACAATGAGCAGTTCTTC.

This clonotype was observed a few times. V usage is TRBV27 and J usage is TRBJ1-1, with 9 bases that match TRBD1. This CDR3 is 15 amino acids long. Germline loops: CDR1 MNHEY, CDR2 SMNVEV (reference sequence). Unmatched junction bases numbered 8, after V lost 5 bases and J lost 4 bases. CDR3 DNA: TGTGCCAGCAGTACATACAGGGGGCGCGGCACTGAAGCTTTCTTT. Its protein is CASSTYRGRGTEAFF.

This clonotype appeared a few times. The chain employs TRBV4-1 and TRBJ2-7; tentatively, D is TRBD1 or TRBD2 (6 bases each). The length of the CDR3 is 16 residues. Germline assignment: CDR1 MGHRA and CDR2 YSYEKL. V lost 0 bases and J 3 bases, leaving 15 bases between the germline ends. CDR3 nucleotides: TGCGCCAGCAGCCAAGAAGGGGGTAGCGGAGACTACGAGCAGTACTTC. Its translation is CASSQEGGSGDYEQYF.